This TCR beta chain was identified during a study of T cell changes during pregnancy in multiple sclerosis. TCRdb's table, derived via immunoSEQ multiplex PCR, lists solely in-frame clones and lacks some. The table has some 68,000 clones, approximately 89% seen once. This CDR3 has 15 residues. Unmatched junction bases numbered 5, after V lost 7 bases and J lost 3 bases. The V gene's germline CDR1 is LNHDA and CDR2 SQIVND (reference sequence). This material consisted of peripheral blood, taken in the second trimester of pregnancy. The chain is built from TRBV19 and TRBJ2-2, with 10 bases fitting TRBD1. The receptor was isolated from a female donor with multiple sclerosis, enrolled in a pregnancy study. The chain's CDR3 is CASNSGTGDTGELFF. DNA for the CDR3: TGTGCCAGTAATTCTGGGACAGGGGACACCGGGGAGCTGTTTTTT.